The present T cell receptor beta chain was sequenced within a study of blood T cell repertoires in COVID-19. V was clipped by 4 bases and J by 7 bases; unmatched bases: 7. Germline CDR1 and CDR2: SGHRS and YFSETQ. The CDR3 runs 16 residues. TCRdb's copy holds only in-frame clones and misses some; the assay was immunoSEQ multiplex PCR. The top ten clones hold 15% of a sample with some 94,000 clones, about 86% of them seen once. The sequencing input was peripheral blood. The receptor was derived from a human donor in a cohort sampled during active COVID-19. This rearrangement joins TRBV5-1 to TRBJ2-2, with TRBD2 matching over 13 bases. The CDR3 nucleotides read TGCGCCAGCAGCCAGGCCGGACTAGCGGGGGACGGGGAGCTGTTTTTT. Its protein product is CASSQAGLAGDGELFF.